The clone carrying this T cell receptor beta chain has a single count. The CDR3 is 18 amino acids. The germline gives CDR1 MNHEY, CDR2 SVGEGT. The junction had 11 bases not matched to a gene; V was cut back by 2 bases and J by 2 bases. RNA in amounts of about 0.5 to 1 ug was reverse transcribed with random hexamers. Amplification of the TCR beta CDR3 was carried out by immunoSEQ multiplex PCR, which spanned a total of 54 Vbeta and 13 Jbeta segments. TCRdb reanalysed the immunoSEQ multiplex PCR reads using MiXCR and keeps one entry per CDR3 protein. In the table there are 150,000 to 200,000 distinct CDR3 sequences, 92% of which are singletons. This record belongs to a study of CD8 T cells in Susac syndrome. TCR beta sequences were obtained from blood CD8+ and CD4+ T cells. Bulk CD8+ and CD4+ cells came from magnetic negative isolation; CD8+ TEMRA by FACS.

The sequence was obtained from a human donor in good health. Sequenced sample: CD4+ T cells from PBMCs. V and J are TRBV6-2 or TRBV6-3 and TRBJ2-2; TRBD2 aligns across 7 bases. CDR3 region: CASSYPTRGETNTGELFF. The CDR3 DNA sequence: TGTGCCAGCAGTTACCCAACCCGGGGGGAGACAAACACCGGGGAGCTGTTTTTT.